These 32 T cell receptor beta chains originate from one sample sequenced in a study of beta chain features in type 1 diabetes. Study-level findings and limits: Moderately but significantly shorter TCRB CDR3s were found in Type 1 diabetes patients in all four CD4+ subsets.

The entirety of the isolated RNA underwent reverse transcription, so expressed TCRB transcripts were sequenced. The repertoire was sequenced with immunoSEQ multiplex PCR; TCRdb's copy has only in-frame clones and lacks some. The sample records more than 300,000 clones, about a tenth being singletons. No antigen has been identified for these receptors. The sample was central memory CD4+ T cells from blood. The source is a man aged 25 to 45 with type 1 diabetes.

This chain links TRBV5-6 with TRBJ1-2; unclear D gene. The CDR3 has 13 residues. Germline assignment: CDR1 SGHDT and CDR2 YYEEEE. The V end lost 1 base, the J end lost 4 bases, and 8 bases lay between the germline ends. The CDR3 protein is CASSLRETYGYTF. In DNA, the CDR3 is TGTGCCAGCAGCTTGCGGGAGACCTATGGCTACACCTTC. Combining the CDR3 with reference TRBV5-6 and TRBJ1-2 gives the whole variable domain DAGVTQSPTHLIKTRGQQVTLRCSPKSGHDTVSWYQQALGQGPQFIFQYYEEEERQRGNFPDRFSGHQFPNYSSELNVNALLLGDSALYLCASSLRETYGYTFGSGTRLTVV.

The chain joins TRBV5-1 to TRBJ1-2, with 7 bases identical to TRBD1. This CDR3 comprises 15 residues. With 4 bases clipped from V and 5 bases from J, the junction kept 11 bases outside the gene matches. CDR1 SGHRS and CDR2 YFSETQ come from the germline V gene. The CDR3 reads CASSGNQQGLYGYTF. DNA for the CDR3: TGCGCCAGCAGCGGGAACCAACAGGGGTTGTATGGCTACACCTTC.

This clone was recorded at least ten times. V usage is TRBV29-1 and J usage is TRBJ2-3, with unresolved D. Trimming stripped 3 bases from V and 7 bases from J, with 11 bases between. The CDR3 runs to 12 residues. The germline gives CDR1 SQVTM, CDR2 ANQGSEA. The DNA for the CDR3 is TGCAGCGTTGACCCTTCGCAGAATACGCAGTATTTT. Protein: CSVDPSQNTQYF.

This clone occurred many times. The chain carries TRBV5-6 and TRBJ1-5, with TRBD1 matching 9 bases. CDR1 and CDR2 from the germline V gene are SGHDT and YYEEEE. This CDR3 is built from 14 residues. Unmatched junction bases numbered 11, after V lost 4 bases and J lost 12 bases. Here the CDR3 reads CASSTGTGTPYQHF. The CDR3 DNA sequence: TGTGCCAGCAGCACCGGGACAGGGACCCCCTACCAGCATTTT. The full variable domain, its missing parts supplied by reference TRBV5-6 and TRBJ1-5, is DAGVTQSPTHLIKTRGQQVTLRCSPKSGHDTVSWYQQALGQGPQFIFQYYEEEERQRGNFPDRFSGHQFPNYSSELNVNALLLGDSALYLCASSTGTGTPYQHFGDGTRLSIL.

This clone has more than one count but fewer than ten. This specimen includes other DNA sequences encoding the same CDR3. The V call is TRBV7-2, the J call TRBJ2-3; D is perhaps TRBD2 (5 bases). This CDR3 comprises 15 residues. V was trimmed by 1 base and J by 3 bases, leaving 11 bases between them. CDR1 and CDR2 from the germline V gene are SGHTA and FQGNSA. CDR3 region: CASSLGPRGTDTQYF. CDR3 sequence (DNA): TGTGCCAGCAGCTTAGGGCCGCGAGGGACAGATACGCAGTATTTT.

This clone was seen repeatedly, ten times or more. The J gene is TRBJ2-7, the V gene TRBV29-1; 11 bases align to TRBD1. V gave up 4 bases and J gave up 3 bases; unmatched junction bases: 5. Germline-derived CDR1 and CDR2 are SQVTM and ANQGSEA. The CDR3 has 14 residues. The CDR3 region has the DNA TGCAGCGTTGGGACGGGACAGGGGGTCTACGAGCAGTACTTC. It translates to CSVGTGQGVYEQYF.

The chain uses TRBV2 and TRBJ2-2; no definite D call. Germline-derived CDR1 and CDR2 are SNHLY and FYNNEI. V was pared by 2 bases and J by 9 bases, with 13 bases between. The CDR3 is 14 residues long. DNA of the CDR3: TGTGCCAGCAGTGAACAGTCTCTAATCCGGGAGCTGTTTTTT. It specifies CASSEQSLIRELFF.

The chain links TRBV10-1 to TRBJ1-1, with D unclear. This CDR3 is 13 amino acids long. Germline V gives CDR1 WNHNN, CDR2 SYGVQD (reference sequence). The V gene lost 6 bases and the J gene lost 1 base, with 9 bases spanning the gap. CDR3 sequence: CASREDGNTEAFF. The CDR3, as DNA: TGCGCCAGCAGGGAGGACGGGAACACTGAAGCTTTCTTT.

This clone has more than one count but fewer than ten. The chain recombines TRBV10-1 with TRBJ2-3; TRBD1 agrees at 8 bases. Germline V gene lookup returns CDR1 WNHNN and CDR2 SYGVQD (reference sequence). Trimming removed 6 bases from V and 5 bases from J; junction bases left unmatched: 4. This CDR3 is built from 13 residues. The CDR3 nucleotides read TGCGCCAGCAGAGGACAGGGAGGAGATACGCAGTATTTT. Translated, it gives CASRGQGGDTQYF.

In this sample, this clone turned up a few times. The chain carries TRBV9 and TRBJ2-2, with 7 bases identical to TRBD1. CDR1 is SGDLS and CDR2 is YYNGEE in the germline V gene. Trimming took 4 bases from V and 6 from J; bases not matched to a gene: 12. The CDR3 extends over 16 amino acids. The CDR3 region has the DNA TGTGCCAGCAGCCTTAGACAGGGTCCCTCTCCCGGGGAGCTGTTTTTT. It specifies CASSLRQGPSPGELFF.

Only a few counts were recorded for this clone. The chain recombines TRBV29-1 with TRBJ2-2; possibly TRBD1 for D (5 bases). CDR3 length: 13 residues. Trimming took 7 bases from V and 6 from J, leaving 15 bases between them. Looked up from germline, CDR1 is SQVTM and CDR2 is ANQGSEA. This CDR3 reads CSAEAQGAGELFF. In DNA form, the CDR3 reads TGCAGCGCCGAGGCGCAGGGCGCCGGGGAGCTGTTTTTT.

The V gene is TRBV10-3, the J gene TRBJ1-2, with D tentatively TRBD1 (6 bases). The germline V gene encodes CDR1 ENHRY and CDR2 SYGVKD. The length of the CDR3 is 11 residues. Trimming left V 10 bases short and J 6 bases short, with 12 bases between. CDR3 bases: TGTGCCACAAGGACAGACCATGGCTACACCTTC. It translates to CATRTDHGYTF.

This clone was counted a few times. The V gene is TRBV7-9, the J gene TRBJ2-5; either TRBD1 or TRBD2 may supply D (6 bases each). Germline CDR1 SEHNR, CDR2 FQNEAQ (reference sequence). Trimming stripped 5 bases from V and 4 bases from J, with 14 bases between. This CDR3 is built from 14 residues. The CDR3 here is CASSTIQGGETQYF. In nucleotides, the CDR3 is TGTGCCAGCAGCACAATACAGGGAGGAGAGACCCAGTACTTC.

This clone has just one count. The CDR3 bases are TGTGCCAGCAGCGTTCGTGGGGGAGACGAGCAGTACTTC. This translates into CASSVRGGDEQYF. The rearrangement uses TRBV7-2 and TRBJ2-7, with D possibly being TRBD1 or TRBD2 (5 bases each). Germline CDR1 reads SGHTA; CDR2 reads FQGNSA. The CDR3 totals 13 residues. V shed 5 bases and J shed 5 bases, with 13 bases lying between them.

The chain uses TRBV5-1 and TRBJ2-5, with D maybe TRBD2 (6 bases). The germline V and J ends were trimmed by 0 bases and 3 bases, with 9 bases remaining between them. CDR3 length: 14 residues. Germline V gene lookup returns CDR1 SGHRS and CDR2 YFSETQ. The CDR3 nucleotides are TGCGCCAGCAGCTTGGGACGGGGGAAAGAGACCCAGTACTTC. It specifies CASSLGRGKETQYF.

This clone has just a few counts. Other DNA sequences of this sample code for an identical CDR3. The V and J genes are TRBV29-1 and TRBJ1-5; D uncertain. This CDR3 has 12 amino acids. The V end was cut by 5 bases, the J end by 7 bases, with 12 bases between. Germline loops: CDR1 SQVTM, CDR2 ANQGSEA. The CDR3 sequence: CSVLGVGQPQHF. The CDR3 DNA follows: TGCAGCGTTCTGGGTGTGGGGCAGCCCCAGCATTTT.

Remarks on this clone: An end of the junction does not agree with germline; a read error may underlie this. The chain is built from TRBV28 and TRBJ1-1; maybe TRBD1 (5 bases). Germline assignment: CDR1 MDHEN and CDR2 SYDVKM. CDR3 length equals 12 residues. CDR3 sequence (DNA): TGTGCCAGCAGAGGGACGAACGCTGAAGCTTTCTTT. It is translated as CASRGTNAEAFF.

The V call is TRBV27, the J call TRBJ2-7, with 10 positions matching TRBD2. Germline V gives CDR1 MNHEY, CDR2 SMNVEV (reference sequence). CDR3 length: 14 amino acids. The trim removed 5 bases at V and 7 bases at J, leaving 8 bases unmatched. CDR3 amino acids: CASSRSGGAREQYF. DNA for the CDR3: TGTGCCAGCAGTAGAAGCGGGGGGGCTCGGGAGCAGTACTTC.

This chain links TRBV30 with TRBJ1-2; TRBD1 matches 10 bases. Unmatched junction bases numbered 0, after V lost 1 base and J lost 1 base. This CDR3 is 14 amino acids long. Germline values: CDR1 GTSNPN, CDR2 SVGIG (reference sequence). The CDR3, as DNA: TGTGCCTGGAGTGGGGACAGGGGTAACTATGGCTACACCTTC. Its translation is CAWSGDRGNYGYTF.

This clone was observed a few times. The J gene is TRBJ2-1, the V gene TRBV28, with D perhaps TRBD2 (7 bases). The germline V gene encodes CDR1 MDHEN and CDR2 SYDVKM. The V gene lost 7 bases and the J gene lost 2 bases, with 21 bases spanning the gap. The length of the CDR3 is 17 residues. The CDR3 reads CASIAGEAGAAYNEQFF. In DNA, the CDR3 is TGTGCCAGCATCGCCGGGGAGGCGGGGGCGGCCTACAATGAGCAGTTCTTC.

At least ten counts were recorded for this clone. The chain is built from TRBV30 and TRBJ2-3; TRBD1 aligns across 7 bases. The V segment lost 4 bases and the J segment 0 bases; nucleotides outside the gene matches: 4. The CDR3 length is 14 residues. Germline lookup yields CDR1 GTSNPN and CDR2 SVGIG (reference sequence). In nucleotides, the CDR3 is TGTGCCTGGAACCGACAGGGTAGCACAGATACGCAGTATTTT. Its protein product is CAWNRQGSTDTQYF.

This clone has just a few counts. The chain links TRBV7-2 to TRBJ1-5, with a possible D match to TRBD1 (5 bases). The CDR3 loop spans 14 amino acids. V was cut by 1 base and J by 7 bases, with 11 bases left in between. Germline assignment: CDR1 SGHTA and CDR2 FQGNSA. CDR3 coding DNA: TGTGCCAGCAGCTTAGAGTCAGGGACGCAGCCCCAGCATTTT. Protein: CASSLESGTQPQHF.

This clone was counted many times. The chain has TRBV15 and TRBJ1-4, with D perhaps TRBD1 (5 bases). The CDR3 sequence is 17 residues long. Germline V gene lookup returns CDR1 LNHNV and CDR2 YYDKDF (reference sequence). V was clipped by 0 bases and J by 7 bases, with 18 bases between them. The CDR3 loop reads CATSREWQGGLGEKLFF. CDR3 bases: TGTGCCACCAGCAGAGAATGGCAGGGAGGGTTGGGTGAAAAACTGTTTTTT.

The chain uses TRBV7-8 and TRBJ1-1; D may be TRBD1 (5 bases). CDR1 is SGHVS, CDR2 FQNEAQ, per germline. V was cut by 2 bases and J by 1 base, with 11 bases left in between. This CDR3 is 15 amino acids long. The CDR3 DNA reads TGTGCCAGCAGCTTAATGGGGGAAAAGAACACTGAAGCTTTCTTT. Translated: CASSLMGEKNTEAFF.

This clone has a handful of counts. The J gene is TRBJ2-2, the V gene TRBV29-1, with D perhaps given as TRBD1 or TRBD2 (5 bases each). CDR1 is SQVTM, CDR2 ANQGSEA, per germline. Trimming left V 0 bases short and J 4 bases short, with 15 bases between. The CDR3 has 16 amino acids. CDR3 sequence: CSVEDQRGRGTGELFF. CDR3 DNA: TGCAGCGTTGAAGATCAACGGGGACGGGGCACCGGGGAGCTGTTTTTT.

The chain links TRBV5-4 to TRBJ2-3; a possible D gene is TRBD1 (5 bases). V gave up 3 bases and J gave up 0 bases, with 11 bases separating them. The CDR3 runs 15 residues. Per the germline V gene, CDR1 is SGHNT and CDR2 is YYREEE (reference sequence). Here the CDR3 DNA reads TGTGCCAGCAGCTATGGAACAGGTAGCACAGATACGCAGTATTTT. It translates to CASSYGTGSTDTQYF.

This clone has more than one count but fewer than ten. V gene TRBV25-1 combines with J gene TRBJ2-1, with unresolved D. The CDR3 is 13 amino acids. Germline CDR1 MGHDK, CDR2 SYGVNS. With 3 bases removed from V and 8 bases from J, the gap between germline ends came to 11 bases. The CDR3 nucleotides read TGTGCCAGCAGTGACCTAGGGAAGGATGAGCAGTTCTTC. Translation: CASSDLGKDEQFF.

This clone has a count of ten or more. This sequence joins TRBV7-9 and TRBJ2-2; D may be TRBD1 (5 bases). The V end was cut by 8 bases, the J end by 6 bases, with 19 bases between. CDR3 length equals 15 residues. CDR1 and CDR2 (germline): SEHNR, FQNEAQ (reference sequence). CDR3 coding DNA: TGTGCCAGCTGCCCCCATCAGGGTATCGCCGGGGAGCTGTTTTTT. Translated, it gives CASCPHQGIAGELFF. The variable domain in full, with the rest retrieved from reference TRBV7-9 and TRBJ2-2, is DTGVSQNPRHKITKRGQNVTFRCDPISEHNRLYWYRQTLGQGPEFLTYFQNEAQLEKSRLLSDRFSAERPKGSFSTLEIQRTEQGDSAMYLCASCPHQGIAGELFFGEGSRLTVL.

A word on this clone: It is likely a read error: a sequence one base away is far more abundant. This rearrangement joins TRBV30 to TRBJ1-2; TRBD1 agrees at 8 bases. The J segment lost 4 bases and the V segment lost 3 bases, leaving 10 bases of the junction unmatched. CDR3 length: 15 amino acids. Germline CDR1 is GTSNPN and CDR2 is SVGIG (reference sequence). The CDR3 DNA is TGTGCCTGGAGGAACACAGGGGGGTTTGGCTATGGCTACACCTTC. Translated: CAWRNTGGFGYGYTF.

V is TRBV9 and J is TRBJ2-1, with 7 nucleotides matching TRBD2. CDR3 size: 15 residues. V gave up 0 bases and J gave up 6 bases; unmatched junction bases: 6. The germline V gene has CDR1 SGDLS and CDR2 YYNGEE. The CDR3: CASSVVGGGPNEQFF. The DNA of the CDR3 is TGTGCCAGCAGCGTAGTAGGCGGGGGACCCAATGAGCAGTTCTTC.

The sample holds many counts of this clone. The V gene is TRBV7-9, the J gene TRBJ2-5; D call uncertain. Trimming pared 7 bases from V and 1 base from J, leaving 10 bases between. Germline V gives CDR1 SEHNR, CDR2 FQNEAQ (reference sequence). The CDR3 covers 13 residues. CDR3 sequence (DNA): TGTGCCAGCAAAGGCCTGATCCAAGAGACCCAGTACTTC. Its translation is CASKGLIQETQYF.

V and J are TRBV5-6 and TRBJ2-6; weak D call: TRBD1 (6 bases). The CDR3 is 17 residues long. V lost 4 bases to trimming and J lost 0 bases, with 14 bases between them. From germline, CDR1 is SGHDT and CDR2 YYEEEE. The CDR3 spells CASSQYDRPSGANVLTF. As DNA, the CDR3 is TGTGCCAGCAGCCAATACGACAGGCCCTCTGGGGCCAACGTCCTGACTTTC.